The clone carrying this T cell receptor (beta chain) was seen more than once but under ten times. The CDR3 totals 13 residues. Per germline, CDR1 MNHNS and CDR2 SASEGT. Between the trimmed V and J ends, which lost 4 bases and 5 bases, there was a span of 12 bases. These data originate in a study of human CD4 T cells and Enterobacteriaceae. Sorting took every CD4+ cell except CD45RA+CCR7+CD95- naive cells, reaching over 95% purity. Sorted cells lacked CD8+, CD14+, CD16+, CD56+, CD19+ and CD25-bright cells. Ex vivo total memory CD4+ cells were sequenced at deep level. Data came from immunoSEQ multiplex PCR; TCRdb stores just in-frame clones and leaves some out. The table includes tens of thousands of clones, around 80% detected once.

Sequenced input: memory CD4+ T cells from blood. This sequence originates from a human donor in good health. J is TRBJ2-7 and V is TRBV6-1; a possible D gene is TRBD1 (7 bases). CDR3 sequence (DNA): TGTGCCAGCAGTGTGACAGGGAGGAACGAGCAGTACTTC. Translation gives CASSVTGRNEQYF.